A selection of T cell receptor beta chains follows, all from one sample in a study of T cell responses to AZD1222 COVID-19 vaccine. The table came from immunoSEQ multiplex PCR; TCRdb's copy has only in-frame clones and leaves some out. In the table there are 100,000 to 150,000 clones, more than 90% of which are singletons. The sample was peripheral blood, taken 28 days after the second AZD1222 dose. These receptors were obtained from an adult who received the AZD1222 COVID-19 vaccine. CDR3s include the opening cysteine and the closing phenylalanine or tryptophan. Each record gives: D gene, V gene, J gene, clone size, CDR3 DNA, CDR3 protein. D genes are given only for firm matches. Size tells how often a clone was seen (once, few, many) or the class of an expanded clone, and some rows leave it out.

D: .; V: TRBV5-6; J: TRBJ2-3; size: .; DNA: TGTGCCAGCAGCTTGGCCCGGGCAGCAGATACGCAGTATTTT; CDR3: CASSLARAADTQYF
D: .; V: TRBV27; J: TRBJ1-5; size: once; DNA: TGTGCCAGCCGGAGGGGGGCCCCGTATCAGCCCCAGCATTTT; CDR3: CASRRGAPYQPQHF
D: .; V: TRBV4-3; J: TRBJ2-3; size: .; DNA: TGCGCCAGCGCGCGGGGAATGGCAGATACGCAGTATTTT; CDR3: CASARGMADTQYF
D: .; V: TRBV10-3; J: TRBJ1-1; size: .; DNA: TGTGCCATCAGTGACCCCGGGTCGGGGACTGAAGCTTTCTTT; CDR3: CAISDPGSGTEAFF
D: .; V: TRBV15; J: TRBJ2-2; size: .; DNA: TGTGCCACCAGCAGAGATCAGGCAGGGGGGCCAGGGGAGCTGTTTTTT; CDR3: CATSRDQAGGPGELFF
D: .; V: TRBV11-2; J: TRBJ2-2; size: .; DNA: TGTGCCAGCAGGTACTACACCGGGGAGCTGTTTTTT; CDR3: CASRYYTGELFF
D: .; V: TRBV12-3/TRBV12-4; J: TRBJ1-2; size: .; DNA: TGTGCCAGCAGTGGTTCCAACTATGGCTACACCTTC; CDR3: CASSGSNYGYTF
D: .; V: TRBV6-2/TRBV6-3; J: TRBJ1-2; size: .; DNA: TGTGCCAGCAGTTACCCGGACCGATATGGCTACACCTTC; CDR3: CASSYPDRYGYTF
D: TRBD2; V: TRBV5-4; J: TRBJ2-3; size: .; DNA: TGTGCCAGCAGCTTGGTGGGGGGGGTACTCTTGGATACGCAGTATTTT; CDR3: CASSLVGGVLLDTQYF
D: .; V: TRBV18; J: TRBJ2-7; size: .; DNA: TGTGCCAGCTCACCCGCCCGGGCCGAGCAGTACTTC; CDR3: CASSPARAEQYF
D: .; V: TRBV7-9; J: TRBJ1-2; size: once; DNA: TGTGCCAGCAGCTCAGGACAGCACTATGGCTACACCTTC; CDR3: CASSSGQHYGYTF
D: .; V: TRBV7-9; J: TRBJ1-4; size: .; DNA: TGTGCCAGCAGCCACCCCGGGGGCAGGGTACATGAAAAACTGTTTTTT; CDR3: CASSHPGGRVHEKLFF
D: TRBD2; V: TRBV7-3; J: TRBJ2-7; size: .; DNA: TGTGCCAGCAGCCCCGGGACTAGTGCGAGCGAGCAGTACTTC; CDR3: CASSPGTSASEQYF
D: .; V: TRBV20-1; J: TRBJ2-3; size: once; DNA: TGCAGTGCTACTGACAGGGCGATGGCTAGCGGACTCACAGATACGCAGTATTTT; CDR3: CSATDRAMASGLTDTQYF
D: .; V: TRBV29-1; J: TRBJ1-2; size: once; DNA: TGCAGCGTTGATCAAGGGGGATATGGCTACACCTTC; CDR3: CSVDQGGYGYTF
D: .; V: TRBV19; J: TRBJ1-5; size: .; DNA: TGTGCCAGTGGGGCAGGGCTTTATAGCAATCAGCCCCAGCATTTT; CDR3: CASGAGLYSNQPQHF
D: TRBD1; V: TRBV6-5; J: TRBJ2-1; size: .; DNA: TGTGCCAGCAGATCAGACAGGGCATTTGAGCAGTTCTTC; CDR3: CASRSDRAFEQFF
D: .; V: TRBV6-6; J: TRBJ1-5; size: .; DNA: TGTGCCAGCAGCCCCGTGGGGGCTGGCAATCAGCCCCAGCATTTT; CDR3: CASSPVGAGNQPQHF
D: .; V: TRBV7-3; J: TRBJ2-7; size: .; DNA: TGTGCCAGCAGACCGACGGGCTCCTACGAGCAGTACTTC; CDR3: CASRPTGSYEQYF
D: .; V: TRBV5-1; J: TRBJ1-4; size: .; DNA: TGCGCCAGCAGCCCGTGGGGGTCCACTAATGAAAAACTGTTTTTT; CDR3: CASSPWGSTNEKLFF
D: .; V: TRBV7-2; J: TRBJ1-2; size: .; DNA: TGTGCCAGCAGCTTAGTTGGGAGCGGCTACACCTTC; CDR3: CASSLVGSGYTF
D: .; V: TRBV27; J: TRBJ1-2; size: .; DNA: TGTGCCAGCAGTTTATCGCGACAGTATGGCTACACCTTC; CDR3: CASSLSRQYGYTF
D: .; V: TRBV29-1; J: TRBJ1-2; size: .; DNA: TGCAGCGTTGAAGACTGGGCCTCAGGCTACACCTTC; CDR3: CSVEDWASGYTF
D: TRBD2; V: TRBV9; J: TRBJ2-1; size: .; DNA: TGTGCCAGCAGCGTCACTAGCGGAACTTACAATGAGCAGTTCTTC; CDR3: CASSVTSGTYNEQFF
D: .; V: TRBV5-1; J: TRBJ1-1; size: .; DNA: TGCGCCAGCAGCTCTTTTTCTGGCGGGAACACTGAAGCTTTCTTT; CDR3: CASSSFSGGNTEAFF